The source of this T cell receptor (beta chain) is a study of patients and donors after allogeneic stem cell transplantation. TCRdb recomputed calls from the RT-PCR reads with MiXCR, one row per CDR3 protein. The data hold 900,000 to 1,000,000 distinct CDR3 sequences, with roughly 18% observed a single time. V shed 7 bases and J shed 1 base, with 16 bases lying between them. The CDR3 runs to 16 residues. The material sequenced was blood, either unsorted or a sorted T cell fraction (not recorded which). The gene calls are TRBV12-3 or TRBV12-4 and TRBJ2-2; weak D call: TRBD1 (6 bases). This receptor was identified in a human donor who was either an allogeneic HSCT recipient or a stem cell or donor lymphocyte infusion donor (not recorded which). It is not recorded whose cells these are; they may come from a transplant donor. The CDR3 coding sequence is TGTGCCAGCACCAAACGGACAGCTAAGAACACCGGGGAGCTGTTTTTT. It translates to CASTKRTAKNTGELFF.